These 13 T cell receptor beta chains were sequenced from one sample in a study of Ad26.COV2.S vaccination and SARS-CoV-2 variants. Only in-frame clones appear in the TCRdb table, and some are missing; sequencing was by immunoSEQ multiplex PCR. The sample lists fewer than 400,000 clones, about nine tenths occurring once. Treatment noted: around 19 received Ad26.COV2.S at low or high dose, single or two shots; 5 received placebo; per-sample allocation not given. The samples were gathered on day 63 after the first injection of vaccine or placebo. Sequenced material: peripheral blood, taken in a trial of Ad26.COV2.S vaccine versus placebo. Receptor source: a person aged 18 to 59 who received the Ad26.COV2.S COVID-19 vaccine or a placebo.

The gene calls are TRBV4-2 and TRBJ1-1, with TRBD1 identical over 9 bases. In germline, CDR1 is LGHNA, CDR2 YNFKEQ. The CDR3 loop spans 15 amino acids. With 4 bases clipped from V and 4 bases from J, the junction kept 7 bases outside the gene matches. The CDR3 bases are TGTGCCAGCAGCCGAACACAGGGGGCAACCACTGAAGCTTTCTTT. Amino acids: CASSRTQGATTEAFF.

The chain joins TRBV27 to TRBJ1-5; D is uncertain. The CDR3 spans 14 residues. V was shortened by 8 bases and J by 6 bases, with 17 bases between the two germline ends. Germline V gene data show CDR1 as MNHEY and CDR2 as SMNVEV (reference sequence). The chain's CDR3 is CASRPTAPGQPQHF. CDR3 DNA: TGTGCCAGCCGCCCCACGGCCCCCGGTCAGCCCCAGCATTTT.

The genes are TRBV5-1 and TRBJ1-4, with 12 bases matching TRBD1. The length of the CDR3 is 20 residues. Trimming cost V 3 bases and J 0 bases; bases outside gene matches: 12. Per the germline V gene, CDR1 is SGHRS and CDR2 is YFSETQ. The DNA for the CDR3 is TGCGCCAGCAGCTCCACCCCTCCCGGGACAGGGGGCTCAACTAATGAAAAACTGTTTTTT. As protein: CASSSTPPGTGGSTNEKLFF. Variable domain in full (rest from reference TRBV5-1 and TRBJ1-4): KAGVTQTPRYLIKTRGQQVTLSCSPISGHRSVSWYQQTPGQGLQFLFEYFSETQRNKGNFPGRFSGRQFSNSRSEMNVSTLELGDSALYLCASSSTPPGTGGSTNEKLFFGSGTQLSVL.

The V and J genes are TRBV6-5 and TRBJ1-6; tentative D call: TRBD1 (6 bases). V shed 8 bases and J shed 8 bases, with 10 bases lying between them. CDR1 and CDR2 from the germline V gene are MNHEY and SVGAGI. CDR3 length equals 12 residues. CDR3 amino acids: CASRGADSPLHF. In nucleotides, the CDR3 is TGTGCCAGCCGGGGGGCGGATTCACCCCTCCACTTT.

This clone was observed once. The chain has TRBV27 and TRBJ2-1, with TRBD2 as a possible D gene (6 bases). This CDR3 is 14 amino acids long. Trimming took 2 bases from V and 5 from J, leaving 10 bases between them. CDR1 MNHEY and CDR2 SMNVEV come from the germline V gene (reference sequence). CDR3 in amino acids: CASSLGGTNNEQFF. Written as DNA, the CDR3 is TGTGCCAGCAGTTTAGGGGGGACCAACAATGAGCAGTTCTTC.

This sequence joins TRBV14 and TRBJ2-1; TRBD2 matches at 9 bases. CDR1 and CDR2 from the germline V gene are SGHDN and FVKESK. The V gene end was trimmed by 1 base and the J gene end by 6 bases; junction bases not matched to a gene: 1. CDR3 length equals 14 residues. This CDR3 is CASSQVRGGNEQFF. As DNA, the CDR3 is TGTGCCAGCAGCCAAGTGCGGGGGGGCAATGAGCAGTTCTTC.

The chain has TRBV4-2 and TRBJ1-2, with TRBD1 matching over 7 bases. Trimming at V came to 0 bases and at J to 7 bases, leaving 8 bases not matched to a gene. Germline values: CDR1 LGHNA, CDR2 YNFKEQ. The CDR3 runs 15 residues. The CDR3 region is CASSQDLRQGGGYTF. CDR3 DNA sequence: TGTGCCAGCAGCCAAGATCTGAGACAGGGTGGTGGCTACACCTTC.

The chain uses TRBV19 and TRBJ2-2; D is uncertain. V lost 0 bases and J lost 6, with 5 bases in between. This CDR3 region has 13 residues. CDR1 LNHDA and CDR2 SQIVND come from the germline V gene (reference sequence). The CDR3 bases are TGTGCCAGTAGTATAGATAGCTCCGGGGAGCTGTTTTTT. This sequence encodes CASSIDSSGELFF.

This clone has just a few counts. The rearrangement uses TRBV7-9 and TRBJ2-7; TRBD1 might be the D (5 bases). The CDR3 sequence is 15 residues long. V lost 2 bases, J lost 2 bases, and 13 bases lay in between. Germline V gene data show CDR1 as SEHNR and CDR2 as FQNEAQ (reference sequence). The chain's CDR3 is CASSLFQGPAYEQYF. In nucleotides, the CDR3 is TGTGCCAGCAGCTTATTCCAGGGCCCAGCCTACGAGCAGTACTTC. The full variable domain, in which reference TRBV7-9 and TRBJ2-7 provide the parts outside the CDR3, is DTGVSQNPRHKITKRGQNVTFRCDPISEHNRLYWYRQTLGQGPEFLTYFQNEAQLEKSRLLSDRFSAERPKGSFSTLEIQRTEQGDSAMYLCASSLFQGPAYEQYFGPGTRLTVT.

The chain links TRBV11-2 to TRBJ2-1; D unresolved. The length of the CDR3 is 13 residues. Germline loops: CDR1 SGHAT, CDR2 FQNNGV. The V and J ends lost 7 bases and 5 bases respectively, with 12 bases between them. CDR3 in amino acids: CASTIGTNNEQFF. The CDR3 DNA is TGTGCCAGCACCATTGGAACAAACAATGAGCAGTTCTTC.

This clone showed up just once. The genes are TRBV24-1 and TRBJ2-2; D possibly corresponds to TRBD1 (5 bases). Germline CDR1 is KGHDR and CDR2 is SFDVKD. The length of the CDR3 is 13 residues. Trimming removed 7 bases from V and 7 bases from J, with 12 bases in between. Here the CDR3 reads CATSDRALGELFF. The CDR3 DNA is TGTGCCACCAGCGACAGAGCCCTCGGGGAGCTGTTTTTT.

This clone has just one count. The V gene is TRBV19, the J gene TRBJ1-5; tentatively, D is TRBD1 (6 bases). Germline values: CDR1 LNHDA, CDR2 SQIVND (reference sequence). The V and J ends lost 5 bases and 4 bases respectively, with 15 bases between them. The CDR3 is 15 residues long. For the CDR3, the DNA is TGTGCCAGTAGTCTTCAGGGGTTGGGTAATCAGCCCCAGCATTTT. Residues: CASSLQGLGNQPQHF.

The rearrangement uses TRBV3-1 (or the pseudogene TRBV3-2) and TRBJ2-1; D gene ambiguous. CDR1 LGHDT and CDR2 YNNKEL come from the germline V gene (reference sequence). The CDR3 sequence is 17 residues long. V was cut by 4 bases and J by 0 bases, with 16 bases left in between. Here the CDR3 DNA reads TGTGCCAGCAGCCCAATCCCTGGGTCAAGCTCCTACAATGAGCAGTTCTTC. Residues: CASSPIPGSSSYNEQFF.